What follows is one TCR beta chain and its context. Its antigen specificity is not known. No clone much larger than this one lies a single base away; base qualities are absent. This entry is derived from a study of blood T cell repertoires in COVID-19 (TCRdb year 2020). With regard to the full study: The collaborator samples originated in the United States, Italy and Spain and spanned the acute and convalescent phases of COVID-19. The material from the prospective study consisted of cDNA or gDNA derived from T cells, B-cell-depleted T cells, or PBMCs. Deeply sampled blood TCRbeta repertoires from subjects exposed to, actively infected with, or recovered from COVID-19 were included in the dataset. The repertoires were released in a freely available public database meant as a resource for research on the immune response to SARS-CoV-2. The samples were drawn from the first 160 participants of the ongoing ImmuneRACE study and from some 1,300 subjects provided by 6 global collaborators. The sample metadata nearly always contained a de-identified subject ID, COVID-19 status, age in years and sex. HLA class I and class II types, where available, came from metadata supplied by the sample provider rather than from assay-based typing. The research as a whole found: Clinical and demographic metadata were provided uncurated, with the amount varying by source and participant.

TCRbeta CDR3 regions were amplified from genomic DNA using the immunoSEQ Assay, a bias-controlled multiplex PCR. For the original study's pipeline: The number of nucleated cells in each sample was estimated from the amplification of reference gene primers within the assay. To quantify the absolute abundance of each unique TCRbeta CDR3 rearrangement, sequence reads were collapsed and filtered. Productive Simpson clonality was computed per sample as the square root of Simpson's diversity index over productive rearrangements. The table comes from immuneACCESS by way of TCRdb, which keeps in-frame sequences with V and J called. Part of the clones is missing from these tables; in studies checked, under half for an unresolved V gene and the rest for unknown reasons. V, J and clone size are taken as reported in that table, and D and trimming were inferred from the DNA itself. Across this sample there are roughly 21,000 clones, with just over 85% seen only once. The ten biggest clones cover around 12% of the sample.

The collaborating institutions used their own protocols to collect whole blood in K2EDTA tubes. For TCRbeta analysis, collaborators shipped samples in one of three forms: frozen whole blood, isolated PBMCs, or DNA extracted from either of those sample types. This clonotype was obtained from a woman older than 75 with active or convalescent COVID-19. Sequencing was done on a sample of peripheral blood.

The DNA is TGTGCCAGCTCACGCCGCGAGAATGCTAACTATGGCTACACCTTC. Its protein is CASSRRENANYGYTF. The receptor chain draws on TRBV18 and TRBJ1-2, with the D gene too uncertain to name. The CDR3 measures 15 amino acids from cysteine to phenylalanine. Only the CDR3 DNA stays, 45 bases, in frame from base 1. V and J are truncated by 4 bases and 0 bases respectively, leaving an intervening sequence of 12 bases. The germline V gene yields KGHSH for CDR1 and LQKENI for CDR2.